A single T cell receptor (beta chain) is shown here with its context. CDR3 length equals 15 residues. The V gene's germline CDR1 is SGHRS and CDR2 YFSETQ. V lost 1 base to trimming and J lost 7 bases, with 18 bases between them. These data are taken from a study of blood T cell repertoires in COVID-19. On the study more broadly: Samples representing acute and convalescent COVID-19 were sourced from the United States, Italy and Spain.

Data came from immunoSEQ multiplex PCR; TCRdb stores just in-frame clones and leaves some out. The sample holds 300,000 to 350,000 clones; 88% are singletons and the top ten take 1%. This TCR came from a woman in her thirties who had been exposed to COVID-19. Material for sequencing was PBMCs or T cells enriched from blood (not recorded which). This chain connects TRBV5-1 to TRBJ2-7, with D unclear. CDR3 in amino acids: CASSLQTTQTREQYF. The DNA for the CDR3 is TGCGCCAGCAGCTTGCAAACTACTCAGACCCGAGAGCAGTACTTC.